A selection of T cell receptor beta chains follows, all from one sample in a study of cytomegalovirus exposure and HLA in healthy donors. Clones were sequenced by immunoSEQ multiplex PCR, and TCRdb holds only the in-frame ones, with some missing. The sample has tens of thousands of clones; more than 75% are singletons. Sequencing was performed on PBMCs. The receptors come from a woman aged 40 to 50 in good health and CMV-seronegative. Each CDR3 is given with its conserved first and last residue. Fields, in order: J gene, clone size, V gene, D gene, CDR3 protein, CDR3 DNA. D genes are given only for firm matches. Where a row states a size, it is once, few, many or the class of an expanded clone; other rows omit it.

>TRBJ1-1|few|TRBV19|TRBD1
CASIGDRNTEAFF
TGTGCCAGTATAGGGGACAGAAACACTGAAGCTTTCTTT
>TRBJ1-4|.|TRBV5-1|TRBD1
CASSTGTGDEKLFF
TGCGCCAGCAGCACCGGGACAGGGGACGAAAAACTGTTTTTT
>TRBJ2-1|.|TRBV5-1|TRBD2
CASSPVRTSNEQFF
TGCGCCAGCAGCCCGGTTAGGACTAGCAATGAGCAGTTCTTC
>TRBJ1-5|.|TRBV2|.
CASGGPYSNQPQHF
TGTGCCAGCGGAGGGCCTTATAGCAATCAGCCCCAGCATTTT
>TRBJ2-3|.|TRBV20-1|.
CSAPDTDTQYF
TGCAGTGCCCCAGACACAGATACGCAGTATTTT
>TRBJ2-2|.|TRBV5-6|.
CASSLRGGELFF
TGTGCCAGCAGCTTGCGGGGCGGGGAGCTGTTTTTT
>TRBJ2-3|.|TRBV5-1|TRBD2
CASSLSAGGPSTDTQYF
TGCGCCAGCAGCTTGTCGGCGGGGGGGCCTAGCACAGATACGCAGTATTTT
>TRBJ2-2|.|TRBV7-2|TRBD1
CASSSNLQGARGTGELFF
TGTGCCAGCAGCTCCAATTTACAGGGGGCGCGTGGCACCGGGGAGCTGTTTTTT
>TRBJ2-2|few|TRBV5-6|.
CASSLAGAGGELFF
TGTGCCAGCAGCTTGGCAGGGGCCGGCGGGGAGCTGTTTTTT
>TRBJ2-1|.|TRBV7-2|TRBD1
CASSLMTGTYNEQFF
TGTGCCAGCAGCCTCATGACAGGGACCTACAATGAGCAGTTCTTC
>TRBJ1-3|.|TRBV5-1|.
CASSSGGTGNTIYF
TGCGCCAGCAGCTCTGGAGGAACTGGAAACACCATATATTTT
>TRBJ2-5|.|TRBV4-3|.
CASSQASGGGETQYF
TGCGCCAGCAGCCAAGCATCCGGGGGTGGCGAGACCCAGTACTTC
>TRBJ1-3|.|TRBV11-2|TRBD1
CASSWDREGNTIYF
TGTGCCAGCAGCTGGGACAGGGAAGGAAACACCATATATTTT
>TRBJ2-7|.|TRBV30|TRBD2
CAGGGSLTGEQYF
TGTGCCGGGGGGGGGTCTCTTACTGGCGAGCAGTACTTC
>TRBJ2-1|.|TRBV27|TRBD1
CASRNRGAYNEQFF
TGTGCCAGCCGTAACAGGGGGGCCTACAATGAGCAGTTCTTC
>TRBJ2-5|.|TRBV6-1|TRBD2
CASRGLAAGWAQYF
TGTGCCAGCAGAGGACTAGCGGCCGGGTGGGCCCAGTACTTC
>TRBJ2-1|.|TRBV5-1|TRBD1
CASTLTPDRVGEQFF
TGCGCCAGCACCCTGACCCCGGACAGGGTCGGTGAGCAGTTCTTC
>TRBJ1-5|.|TRBV7-9|.
CSSSQTGTNREPQHF
TGTTCCAGCAGCCAAACCGGGACTAATAGGGAGCCCCAGCATTTT
>TRBJ2-3|.|TRBV19|TRBD1
CASSMTGSDTDTQYF
TGTGCCAGTAGTATGACAGGGTCCGACACAGATACGCAGTATTTT
>TRBJ1-1|.|TRBV13|.
CASSTRVGLEAFF
TGTGCCAGCAGCACCAGGGTAGGACTAGAAGCTTTCTTT
>TRBJ1-1|.|TRBV7-9|.
CASSARGSMGKAFF
TGTGCCAGCAGCGCCCGAGGGTCGATGGGCAAGGCTTTCTTT
>TRBJ2-1|.|TRBV6-4|.
CASSVGGSHNEQFF
TGTGCCAGCAGTGTGGGGGGAAGCCACAATGAGCAGTTCTTC
>TRBJ1-1|.|TRBV18|TRBD1
CASSSPTGGNTEAFF
TGTGCCAGCTCAAGCCCGACAGGGGGGAACACTGAAGCTTTCTTT
>TRBJ1-1|.|TRBV25-1|TRBD1
CASRALLTGAAEAFF
TGTGCCAGCAGGGCCCTCCTGACAGGGGCGGCTGAAGCTTTCTTT
>TRBJ2-5|.|TRBV9|TRBD2
CASSGIAGGPETQYF
TGTGCCAGCAGCGGGATAGCGGGGGGGCCAGAGACCCAGTACTTC
>TRBJ1-1|.|TRBV7-2|.
CASSLAIVRTSNTEAFF
TGTGCCAGCAGCTTAGCGATAGTGAGGACATCGAACACTGAAGCTTTCTTT
>TRBJ1-6|.|TRBV5-4|.
CASSLFPPGQGNSPLHF
TGTGCCAGCAGCTTGTTTCCGCCCGGTCAGGGAAATTCACCCCTCCACTTT
>TRBJ1-5|once|TRBV6-1|.
CASSTQQGWNQPQHF
TGTGCCAGCAGTACACAACAGGGTTGGAATCAGCCCCAGCATTTT
>TRBJ1-5|.|TRBV19|TRBD1
CASSIQMTGLAQPQHF
TGTGCCAGTAGTATCCAAATGACAGGGTTAGCTCAGCCCCAGCATTTT
>TRBJ2-2|.|TRBV7-2|TRBD1
CASSPGQGSSGELFF
TGTGCCAGCAGCCCGGGACAGGGATCCTCGGGGGAGCTGTTTTTT
>TRBJ2-3|.|TRBV4-3|TRBD2
CASSQGGGLPTDTQYF
TGCGCCAGCAGCCAGGGCGGGGGGTTGCCCACAGATACGCAGTATTTT